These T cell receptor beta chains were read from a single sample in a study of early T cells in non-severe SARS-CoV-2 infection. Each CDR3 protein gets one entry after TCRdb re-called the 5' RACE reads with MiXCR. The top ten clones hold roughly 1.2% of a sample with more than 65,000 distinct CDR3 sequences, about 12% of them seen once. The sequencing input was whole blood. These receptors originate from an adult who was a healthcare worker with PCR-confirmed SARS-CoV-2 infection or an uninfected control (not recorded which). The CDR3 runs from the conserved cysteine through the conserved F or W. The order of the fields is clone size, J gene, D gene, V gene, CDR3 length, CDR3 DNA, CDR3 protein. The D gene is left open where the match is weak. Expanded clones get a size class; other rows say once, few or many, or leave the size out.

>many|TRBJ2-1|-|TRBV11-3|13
TGTGCCAGCAGCTTGAACCTAGGAGATGAGCAGTTCTTC
CASSLNLGDEQFF
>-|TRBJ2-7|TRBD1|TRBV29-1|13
TGCAGCGCTTCAGGGGGCGACTCCTACGAGCAGTACTTC
CSASGGDSYEQYF
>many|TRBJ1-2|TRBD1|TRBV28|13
TGTGCCAGCAGTTTATACAGGGGAAATGGCTACACCTTC
CASSLYRGNGYTF
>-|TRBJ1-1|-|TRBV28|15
TGTGCCAGCAGTTTAATATCGGACAGGAACACTGAAGCTTTCTTT
CASSLISDRNTEAFF
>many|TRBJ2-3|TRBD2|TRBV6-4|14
TGTGCCAGCAGCCACGGGGGGAGCACAGATACGCAGTATTTT
CASSHGGSTDTQYF
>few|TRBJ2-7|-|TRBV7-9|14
TGTGCCAGCAGCTTGCAGTCAGAGATGCGGGAGCAGTACTTC
CASSLQSEMREQYF
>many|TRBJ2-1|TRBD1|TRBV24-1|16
TGTGCCACCAGTGAGCGGACAGGGGGGTTCTACAATGAGCAGTTCTTC
CATSERTGGFYNEQFF
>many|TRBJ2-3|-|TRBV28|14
TGTGCCACTCAAACGGGGAGGAACACAGATACGCAGTATTTT
CATQTGRNTDTQYF
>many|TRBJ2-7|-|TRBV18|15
TGTGCCAGCTCACCAGGGGGCGGGCTCGGGGCCGAGCAGTACTTC
CASSPGGGLGAEQYF
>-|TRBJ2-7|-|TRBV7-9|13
TGTGCCACCGCCGGACGGACGTCCTACGAGCAGTACTTC
CATAGRTSYEQYF
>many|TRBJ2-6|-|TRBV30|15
TGTGCCTGGAACACAGGGAGCTCTGGGGCCAACGTCCTGACTTTC
CAWNTGSSGANVLTF
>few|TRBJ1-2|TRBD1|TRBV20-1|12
TGCAGTGCTAGACCCAGGGGGCCGGGCTACACCTTC
CSARPRGPGYTF
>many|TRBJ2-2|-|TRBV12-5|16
TGTGCTAGTGGTTTGGTAGGCGCACAGAACACCGGGGAGCTGTTTTTT
CASGLVGAQNTGELFF
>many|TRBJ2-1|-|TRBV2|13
TGTGCCAGCACCCCCGGGGCCTACAATGAGCAGTTCTTC
CASTPGAYNEQFF
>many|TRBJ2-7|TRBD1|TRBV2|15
TGTGCCAGCACCCCCACCGGGACAGGCCTCTACGAGCAGTACTTC
CASTPTGTGLYEQYF
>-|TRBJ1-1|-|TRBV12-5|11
TGTGCTAGTGGTTTGCGCACTGAAGCTTTCTTT
CASGLRTEAFF
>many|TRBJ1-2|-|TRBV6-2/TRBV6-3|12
TGTGCCAGCAGCCAATCTAACTATGGCTACACCTTC
CASSQSNYGYTF
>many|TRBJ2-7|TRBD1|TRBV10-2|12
TGCGCCAGCAGCCTGACAGGGAACGAGCAGTACTTC
CASSLTGNEQYF
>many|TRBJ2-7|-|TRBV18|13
TGTGCCAGCTCACCGGTAGGGGACTACGAGCAGTACTTC
CASSPVGDYEQYF
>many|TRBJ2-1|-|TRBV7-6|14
TGTGCCAGCAGCCCCCTATTCGGGGACAATGAGCAGTTCTTC
CASSPLFGDNEQFF
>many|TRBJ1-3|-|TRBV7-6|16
TGTGCCAGCAGCAGCCCGGGCCTCGACTCTGGAAACACCATATATTTT
CASSSPGLDSGNTIYF
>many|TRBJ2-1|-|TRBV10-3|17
TGTGCCATCAACCATTACCCGCCGGGACTGAACTACAATGAGCAGTTCTTC
CAINHYPPGLNYNEQFF